This T cell receptor beta chain was identified during a study of shared clonotypes between healthy human individuals. Study overall: Donors had three CD4 naive, three CD4 memory, two CD8 naive and one CD8 memory plate apiece.

The authors divided CD4+ cells into CD45RA+ naive and CD45RA-negative memory subsets. Once extracted for a subset, genomic DNA was divided evenly among several immunoSEQ plates. Each sorted subset replicate got 200 ng genomic DNA, 30,000 or so genomes. Clones were read by immunoSEQ multiplex PCR, and TCRdb kept only the in-frame ones, dropping some. Of over 2 million clones in the sample, 80% to 95% were seen once. The germline gives CDR1 MDHEN, CDR2 SYDVKM. The CDR3 has 18 residues. V was pared by 7 bases and J by 6 bases, with 13 bases of the junction left unmatched. This receptor was obtained from a man between 18 and 29 years old in good health. Some clones in this sample may be carry-over from other donors' samples. Specimen: naive CD4+ T cells from PBMCs. The subset denotes: CD45RA+ positively selected. The chain couples TRBV28 to TRBJ2-1; TRBD2 agrees at 15 bases. The CDR3 region has the DNA TGTGCCAGCACGACCTCAGGACTAGCGGGAGGGCGACTCAATGAGCAGTTCTTC. Encoded protein: CASTTSGLAGGRLNEQFF.